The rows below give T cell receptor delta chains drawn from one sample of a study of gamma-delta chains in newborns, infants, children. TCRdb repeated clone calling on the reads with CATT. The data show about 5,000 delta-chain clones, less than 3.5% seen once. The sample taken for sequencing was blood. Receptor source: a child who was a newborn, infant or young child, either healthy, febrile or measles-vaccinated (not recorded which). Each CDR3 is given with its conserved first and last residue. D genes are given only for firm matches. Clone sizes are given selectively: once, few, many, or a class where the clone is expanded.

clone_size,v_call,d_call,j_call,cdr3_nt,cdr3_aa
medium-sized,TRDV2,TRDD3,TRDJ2,TGTGCCTGTGACGTACTGGGGGATACGCACTCGACAGCACAACTCTTCTTT,CACDVLGDTHSTAQLFF
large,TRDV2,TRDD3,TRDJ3,TGTGCCTGTGACACCGTTGGGGGATACTCCTGGGACACCCGACAGATGTTTTTC,CACDTVGGYSWDTRQMFF
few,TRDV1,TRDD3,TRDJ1,TGTGCTCTTGGGGACATAACATCAAGGGTACTGGGGAACTTCTACACCGATAAACTCATCTTT,CALGDITSRVLGNFYTDKLIF
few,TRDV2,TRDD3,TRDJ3,TGTGCCTGTGACACCTTGGGGGATAGAACCTCCTGGGGCACCCGACAGATGTTTTTC,CACDTLGDRTSWGTRQMFF
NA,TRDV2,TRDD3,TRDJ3,TGTGCCTGTGCCGTAAGACCGAGACTGGGGGAAAGCTCCTGGGACACTCGACAGATGTTTTTC,CACAVRPRLGESSWDTRQMFF
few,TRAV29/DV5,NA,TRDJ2,TGTGCAGCAAGCGATCGGGGGGGCCTGACAGCACAACTCTTCTTT,CAASDRGGLTAQLFF
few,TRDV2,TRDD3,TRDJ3,TGTGCCTGTGACACCGTACTGGGGGATATGAGCTCCTGGGACACCCGACAGATGTTTTTC,CACDTVLGDMSSWDTRQMFF
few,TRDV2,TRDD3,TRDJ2,TGTGCCTGTGACGCCCTTACTGGGGGTCGTGCTTTGACAGCACAACTCTTCTTT,CACDALTGGRALTAQLFF
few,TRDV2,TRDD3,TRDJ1,TGTGCCTGTGACGTGCTGGGGGATACCGATAAATTCATCTTT,CACDVLGDTDKFIF
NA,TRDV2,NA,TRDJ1,TGTGCCTGTGACACCGGGAGTGGGGTGACGTACACCGATAAACTCACCTTT,CACDTGSGVTYTDKLTF
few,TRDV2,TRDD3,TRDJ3,TGTGCCTGTGACACCGTACTGGGGGATGCACGCTCCTGGGACACCCGACAGATGTTTTTC,CACDTVLGDARSWDTRQMFF
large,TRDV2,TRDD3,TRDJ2,TGTGCCTGTGACATACTGGGGGATACAGCACAACTCTTCTTT,CACDILGDTAQLFF
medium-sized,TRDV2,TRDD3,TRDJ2,TGTGCCTGTGACAGACTGGGGGATACGGCTTTGACAGCACAACTCTTCTTT,CACDRLGDTALTAQLFF
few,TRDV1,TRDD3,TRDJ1,TGTGCTCTTGGGAACCGACCTATGGGGGATACGCTATGCACCGATAAACTCATCTTT,CALGNRPMGDTLCTDKLIF
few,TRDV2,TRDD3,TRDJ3,TGTGCCTGTGACAAGTTGAGGGATACGAGTTGGGACACCCGACAGATGTTTTTC,CACDKLRDTSWDTRQMFF
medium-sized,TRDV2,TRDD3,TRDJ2,TGTGCCTGTGACACCTTGGGGGATACGGCAGCACAACTCTTCTTT,CACDTLGDTAAQLFF
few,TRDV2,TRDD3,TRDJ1,TGTGCCTGTGACATACTGGGGGATAGTCGGACCGATAAACTCATCTTT,CACDILGDSRTDKLIF
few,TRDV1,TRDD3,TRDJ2,TGTGCTCTTGGGGAACTAGGGATGGGGGATACAGCACAACTCTTCTTT,CALGELGMGDTAQLFF
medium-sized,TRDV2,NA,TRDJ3,TGTGCCTGTGATACCTCCTGGGACACCCGACAGATGTTTTTC,CACDTSWDTRQMFF
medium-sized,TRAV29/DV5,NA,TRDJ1,TGTGCAGCAAGCGCGAGAAATCATGGGGGGTACACCGATAAACTCATCTTT,CAASARNHGGYTDKLIF
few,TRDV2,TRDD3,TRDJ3,TGTGCCTGTAACCCTCACCTGGGGGATACCTGGGACACCCGACAGATGTTTTTC,CACNPHLGDTWDTRQMFF
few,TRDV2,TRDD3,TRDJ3,TGTGCCTGTGACGTTACTGGGGGATACTCCTGGGACACCCGACAGATGTTTTTC,CACDVTGGYSWDTRQMFF
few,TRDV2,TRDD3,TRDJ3,TGTGCCTGTGACGTACTGGGGGATCCGAGCTCCTGGGACACCCGACAGATGTTTTTC,CACDVLGDPSSWDTRQMFF
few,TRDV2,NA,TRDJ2,TGTGCCTGTGACACCGTTGGAGATCCCTTGACAGCACAACTCTTCTTT,CACDTVGDPLTAQLFF
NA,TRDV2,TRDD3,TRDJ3,TGTGCCTGTGACCTTCTACTGGGGGATCGTCTATCCTGGGACACCCGGCAGATGTTTTTC,CACDLLLGDRLSWDTRQMFF
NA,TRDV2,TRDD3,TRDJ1,TGTGCCTGTGACGTACTGGGGGATACGCGCGACGATAAACTCATCTTT,CACDVLGDTRDDKLIF
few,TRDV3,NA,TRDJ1,TGTGCCACTCACCCCCGTTCCTCAAGGTACTGGACCGATAAACTCATCTTT,CATHPRSSRYWTDKLIF
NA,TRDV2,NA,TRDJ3,TGTGCCTGTGACACCGTACTGCCGAGCTCCTGGGACACACGACAGATGTTTTTC,CACDTVLPSSWDTRQMFF
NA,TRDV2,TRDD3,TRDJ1,TGTGCCTGTGACCGCCTACTGGGGGACACCGATAAACTCATCTTT,CACDRLLGDTDKLIF
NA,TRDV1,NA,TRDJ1,TGTGCTCTTGGGGAACGGGGGCACTACACCGATAAACTCATCTTT,CALGERGHYTDKLIF
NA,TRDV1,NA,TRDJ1,TGTGCTCTTGGGGAAACCCTTCCTACGCCTGGGGGATTTAAACTCATCTTT,CALGETLPTPGGFKLIF
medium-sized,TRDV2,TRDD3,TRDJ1,TGTGCCTGTGACCCCTTACTGGGGGATACCGATAAACTCATCTTT,CACDPLLGDTDKLIF
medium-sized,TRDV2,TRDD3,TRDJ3,TGTGCCTGTGACACCGTAGGGGATACGCGCTCCTGGGACACCCGACAGATGTTTTTC,CACDTVGDTRSWDTRQMFF
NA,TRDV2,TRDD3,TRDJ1,TGTGCCTGTGACTCCTTACTGGGGGATACCGATAAACTCATCTTT,CACDSLLGDTDKLIF
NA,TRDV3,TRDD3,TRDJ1,TGTGCCTTTACTGGGGGATACGCCCACACCGATAAACTCATCTTT,CAFTGGYAHTDKLIF